This TCR beta chain was sequenced for a study of ipilimumab plus nivolumab after autologous stem cell transplantation. Study context: Median doses per patient: roughly 5 ipilimumab, about 8 nivolumab. The DLBCL cohort had primary refractory and relapsed disease, with 18-month progression-free survival of approximately 87% and 28%.

Germline CDR1 reads WSHSY; CDR2 reads SAAADI. This CDR3 contains 13 residues. V was cut by 4 bases and J by 2 bases, with 8 bases left in between. The method was immunoSEQ multiplex PCR; TCRdb's version includes in-frame clones alone and lacks a portion of them. The sample lists over 75,000 clones, around 80% seen once, with 2% to 2.5% in the top ten. The material was PBMCs, obtained in a trial of ipilimumab plus nivolumab as post-transplant consolidation. The rearrangement joins TRBV10-2 to TRBJ2-5; D gene uncertain. The TCR comes from a male donor with diffuse large B-cell lymphoma. CDR3 nucleotides: TGCGCCAGCAGTGCTCTACCGCAAGAGACCCAGTACTTC. Translated: CASSALPQETQYF.